This T cell receptor beta chain emerged from a study of T-cell reconstitution after alpha-beta-depleted transplantation in children (dated by TCRdb to 2016 to 2017). For the study in its entirety: Using TCR repertoire profiling, the study quantitatively followed how T-cell immune reconstitution unfolded in children after TCRalphabeta/CD19-depleted allogeneic hematopoietic cell transplantation.

From the germline V gene (reference sequence), CDR1 is SEHNR and CDR2 is FQNEAQ. The CDR3 runs 14 residues from the cysteine to the phenylalanine. The read is trimmed to its CDR3 DNA, 42 bases read in frame from base 1. V loses 4 bases, J loses 7 bases, and the germline ends lie 14 bases apart. Comment on this clonotype: Its binding antigen is unknown. There are no base qualities to consult, and no much larger clone falls within one base.

The protocol used for the library was PCR. Data came from an Illumina HiSeq 2500. Molecular barcoding was employed in the preparation of TCR libraries, with unique molecular identifiers being used to normalize TCRbeta repertoire quantification. Starting from the raw public reads, TCRdb applied fastp trimming at Q25, assembled clones with MiXCR and retained in-frame beta chains. Rows are unified per CDR3 protein, each entry keeping the most common DNA and genes. The sample table records around 600,000 distinct CDR3 sequences; 16% of these occur just once. 0.8% to 1.1% of the sample comes from the top ten.

Specimen: PBMCs from the stem cell graft donor, collected from the stem cell graft. The TCR originated in a human donor who donated a stem cell graft to a child with acute myeloid leukemia. The chain is made from TRBV7-9 and TRBJ1-5; possibly the D gene is TRBD1, per 5 matching bases. The nucleotides read TGTGCCAGCAGCTGGGGGGACCCGTACCAGCCCCAGCATTTT. This sequence encodes CASSWGDPYQPQHF.